Sequencing of this T cell receptor (beta chain) was carried out in a study of cytomegalovirus exposure and HLA in healthy donors. The donors formed part of the 120-subject validation cohort, distinct from the roughly 640-subject first cohort. Whole-study findings and limits: It was reportedly the case that the classifier diagnosed cytomegalovirus status with high specificity and sensitivity. According to a subsequent analysis, TCR clusters identified in the first cohort showed a tendency to co-occur across the roughly 120 validation repertoires. The authors confirmed in vitro that a few CMV-associated chains were specific for CMV antigens.

Concerning this clone: The antigen is undetermined.

CDR1 is MGHRA and CDR2 is YSYEKL in the germline V gene. J lost 3 bases, V lost 2 bases, and 7 bases had no gene match. The CDR3 sequence is 15 residues long. Sequencing was performed with immunoSEQ multiplex PCR; in TCRdb, only in-frame clones are kept and a portion is missing. This table holds 70,000 to 75,000 clones, about 93% found once. The clonotype was recovered from a young woman in good health and CMV-seropositive. This chain uses TRBV4-1 with TRBJ2-7, with TRBD1 matching 7 bases. What was sequenced was PBMCs. CDR3 sequence reads: CASSQTGTVIYEQYF. The CDR3 nucleotides are TGCGCCAGCAGCCAAACCGGGACAGTGATCTACGAGCAGTACTTC.